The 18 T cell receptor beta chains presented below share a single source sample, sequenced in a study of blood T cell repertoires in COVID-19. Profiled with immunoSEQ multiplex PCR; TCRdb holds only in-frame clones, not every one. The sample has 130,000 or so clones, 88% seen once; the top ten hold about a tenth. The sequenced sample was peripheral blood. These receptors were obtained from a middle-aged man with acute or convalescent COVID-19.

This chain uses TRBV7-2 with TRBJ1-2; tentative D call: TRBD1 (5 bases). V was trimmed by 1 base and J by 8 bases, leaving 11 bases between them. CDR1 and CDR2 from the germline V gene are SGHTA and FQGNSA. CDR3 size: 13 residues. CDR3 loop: CASSLEGAHGYTF. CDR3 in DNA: TGTGCCAGCAGCTTAGAAGGGGCCCACGGCTACACCTTC.

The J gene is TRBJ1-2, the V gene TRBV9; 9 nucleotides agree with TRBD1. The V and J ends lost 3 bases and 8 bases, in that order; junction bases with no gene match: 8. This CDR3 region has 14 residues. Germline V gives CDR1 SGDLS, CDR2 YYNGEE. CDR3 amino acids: CASSALQGAGGYTF. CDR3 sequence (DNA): TGTGCCAGCAGCGCTTTACAGGGGGCGGGAGGCTACACCTTC.

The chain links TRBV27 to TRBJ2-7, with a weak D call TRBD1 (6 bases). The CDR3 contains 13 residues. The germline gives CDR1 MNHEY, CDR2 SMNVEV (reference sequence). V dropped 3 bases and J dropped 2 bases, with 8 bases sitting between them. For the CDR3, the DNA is TGTGCCAGCAGTTTGACAGGCCCCTACGAGCAGTACTTC. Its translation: CASSLTGPYEQYF.

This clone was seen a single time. The CDR3 spells CATKIGGGNYGYTF. For the CDR3, the DNA is TGTGCCACCAAAATTGGGGGGGGCAACTATGGCTACACCTTC. The V call is TRBV5-4, the J call TRBJ1-2; maybe TRBD1 (6 bases). This CDR3 has 14 amino acids. With 9 bases removed from V and 2 bases from J, the gap between germline ends came to 17 bases. In germline, CDR1 is SGHNT, CDR2 YYREEE (reference sequence).

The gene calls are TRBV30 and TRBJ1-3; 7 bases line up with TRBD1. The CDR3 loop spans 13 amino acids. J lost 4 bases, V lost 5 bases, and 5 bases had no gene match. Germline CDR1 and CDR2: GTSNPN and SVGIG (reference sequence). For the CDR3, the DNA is TGTGCCTGGGCCACAGGGGTAGGAAACACCATATATTTT. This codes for CAWATGVGNTIYF. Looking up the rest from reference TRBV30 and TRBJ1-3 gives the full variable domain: SQTIHQWPATLVQPVGSPLSLECTVEGTSNPNLYWYRQAAGRGLQLLFYSVGIGQISSEVPQNLSASRPQDRQFILSSKKLLLSDSGFYLCAWATGVGNTIYFGEGSWLTVV.

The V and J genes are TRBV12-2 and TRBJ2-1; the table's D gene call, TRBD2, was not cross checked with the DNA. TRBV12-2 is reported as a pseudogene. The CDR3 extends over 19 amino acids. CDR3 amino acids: CASRPPGTSGPPGYNEQFF. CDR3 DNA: TGTGCAAGTCGCCCTCCCGGGACTAGCGGACCACCTGGCTACAATGAGCAGTTCTTC.

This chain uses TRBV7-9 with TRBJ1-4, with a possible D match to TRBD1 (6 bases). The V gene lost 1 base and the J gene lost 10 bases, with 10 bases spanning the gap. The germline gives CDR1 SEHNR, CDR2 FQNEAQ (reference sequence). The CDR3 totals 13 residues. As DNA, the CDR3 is TGTGCCAGCAGCTTAGTACAGGGCGGAAAACTGTTTTTT. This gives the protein CASSLVQGGKLFF.

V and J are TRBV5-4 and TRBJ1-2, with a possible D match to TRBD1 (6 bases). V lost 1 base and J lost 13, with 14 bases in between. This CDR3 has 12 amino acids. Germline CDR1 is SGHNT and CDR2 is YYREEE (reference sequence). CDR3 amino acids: CASSLSGQRPTF. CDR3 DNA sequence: TGTGCCAGCAGCTTGAGTGGACAGCGACCCACCTTC.

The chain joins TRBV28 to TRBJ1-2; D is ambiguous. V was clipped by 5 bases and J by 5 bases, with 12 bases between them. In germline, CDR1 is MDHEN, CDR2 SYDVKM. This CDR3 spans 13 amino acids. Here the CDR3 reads CASSPSGRYGYTF. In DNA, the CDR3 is TGTGCCAGCAGTCCGTCGGGGAGATATGGCTACACCTTC.

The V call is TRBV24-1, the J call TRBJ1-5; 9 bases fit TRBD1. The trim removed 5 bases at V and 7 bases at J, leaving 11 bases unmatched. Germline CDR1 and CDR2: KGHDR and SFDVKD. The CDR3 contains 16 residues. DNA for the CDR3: TGTGCCACCAGTGCCCGGGACAGGGTATGGAGCCAGCCCCAGCATTTT. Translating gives CATSARDRVWSQPQHF.

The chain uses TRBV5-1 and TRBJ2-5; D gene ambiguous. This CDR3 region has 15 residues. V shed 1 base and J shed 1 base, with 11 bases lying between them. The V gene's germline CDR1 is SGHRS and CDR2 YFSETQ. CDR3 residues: CASSLIQSTQETQYF. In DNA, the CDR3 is TGCGCCAGCAGCTTGATACAGAGTACCCAAGAGACCCAGTACTTC. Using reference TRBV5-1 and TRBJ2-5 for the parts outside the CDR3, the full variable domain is KAGVTQTPRYLIKTRGQQVTLSCSPISGHRSVSWYQQTPGQGLQFLFEYFSETQRNKGNFPGRFSGRQFSNSRSEMNVSTLELGDSALYLCASSLIQSTQETQYFGPGTRLLVL.

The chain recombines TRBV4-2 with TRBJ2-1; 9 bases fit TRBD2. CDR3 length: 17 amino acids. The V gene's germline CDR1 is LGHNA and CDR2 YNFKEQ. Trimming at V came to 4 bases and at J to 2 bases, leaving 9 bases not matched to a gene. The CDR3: CASSPYSGRSAYNEQFF. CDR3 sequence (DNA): TGTGCCAGCAGCCCTTATAGCGGGAGAAGTGCCTACAATGAGCAGTTCTTC.

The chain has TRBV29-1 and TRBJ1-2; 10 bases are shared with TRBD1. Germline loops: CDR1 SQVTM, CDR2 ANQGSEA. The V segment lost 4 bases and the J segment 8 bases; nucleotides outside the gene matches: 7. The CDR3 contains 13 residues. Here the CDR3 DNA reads TGCAGCGTTGCTTGGGACAGGGGTTCGGGCTACACCTTC. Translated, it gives CSVAWDRGSGYTF.

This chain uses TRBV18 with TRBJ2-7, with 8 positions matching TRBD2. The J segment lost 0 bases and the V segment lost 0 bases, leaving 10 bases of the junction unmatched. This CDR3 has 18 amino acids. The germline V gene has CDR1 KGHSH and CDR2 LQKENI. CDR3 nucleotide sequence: TGTGCCAGCTCACCACCGAGCACTCCCGGGAGGGACTCCTACGAGCAGTACTTC. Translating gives CASSPPSTPGRDSYEQYF.

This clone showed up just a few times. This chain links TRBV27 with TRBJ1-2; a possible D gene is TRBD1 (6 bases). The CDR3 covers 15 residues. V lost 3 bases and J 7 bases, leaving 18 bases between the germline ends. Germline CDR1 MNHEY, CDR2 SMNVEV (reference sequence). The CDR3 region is CASSFRTAGLAGYTF. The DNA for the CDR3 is TGTGCCAGCAGTTTTAGGACAGCAGGGCTTGCTGGCTACACCTTC.

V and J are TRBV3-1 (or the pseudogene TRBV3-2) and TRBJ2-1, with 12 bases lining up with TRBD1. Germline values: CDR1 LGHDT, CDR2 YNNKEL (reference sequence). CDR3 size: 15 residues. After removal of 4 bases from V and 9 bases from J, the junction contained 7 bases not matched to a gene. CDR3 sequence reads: CASSRRGQGASEQFF. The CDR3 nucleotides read TGTGCCAGCAGCCGCCGGGGACAGGGGGCATCTGAGCAGTTCTTC.

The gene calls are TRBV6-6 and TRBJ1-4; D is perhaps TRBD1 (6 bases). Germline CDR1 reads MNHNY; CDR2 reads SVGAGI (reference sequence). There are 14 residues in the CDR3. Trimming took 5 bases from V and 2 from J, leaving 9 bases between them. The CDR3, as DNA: TGTGCCAGCAGTGCACAGGGTACTAATGAAAAACTGTTTTTT. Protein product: CASSAQGTNEKLFF.

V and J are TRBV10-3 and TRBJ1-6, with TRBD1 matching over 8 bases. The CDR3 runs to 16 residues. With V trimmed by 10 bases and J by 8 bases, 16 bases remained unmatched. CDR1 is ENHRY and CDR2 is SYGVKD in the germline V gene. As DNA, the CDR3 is TGTGCCACACGCACAGGGGGGCGCGGAAGTGATTCACCCCTCCACTTT. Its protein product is CATRTGGRGSDSPLHF.